Below are 20 T cell receptor beta chains sequenced from a single sample in a study of T cell changes during pregnancy in multiple sclerosis. Here immunoSEQ multiplex PCR was the method, and the copy in TCRdb shows in-frame clones only, minus some. The table includes around 40,000 clones, roughly 91% detected once. This sample comprised CD4+ T cells from peripheral blood mononuclear cells, obtained in the third trimester of pregnancy. Receptor source: a female donor with multiple sclerosis, enrolled in a pregnancy study.

The chain has TRBV18 and TRBJ1-1; tentative D call: TRBD1 (5 bases). Germline values: CDR1 KGHSH, CDR2 LQKENI. V was shortened by 5 bases and J by 1 base, with 8 bases between the two germline ends. CDR3 length: 13 amino acids. For the CDR3, the DNA is TGTGCCAGCTCAAAGGGGCCGAACACTGAAGCTTTCTTT. Translated, it gives CASSKGPNTEAFF.

V gene TRBV2 combines with J gene TRBJ1-5, with TRBD1 matching over 8 bases. V lost 9 bases to trimming and J lost 4 bases; unmatched junction nucleotides: 8. CDR3 size: 14 residues. Per the germline V gene, CDR1 is SNHLY and CDR2 is FYNNEI. CDR3 loop: CASTVGQGNQPQHF. The CDR3, as DNA: TGTGCCAGTACCGTCGGACAGGGTAATCAGCCCCAGCATTTT.

J is TRBJ2-5 and V is TRBV19; maybe TRBD2 (6 bases). The V and J ends lost 5 bases and 3 bases respectively, with 7 bases between them. CDR3 length: 12 amino acids. Germline-derived CDR1 and CDR2 are LNHDA and SQIVND (reference sequence). The CDR3 DNA reads as TGTGCCAGTAGTGGAGGGAAAGAGACCCAGTACTTC. This codes for CASSGGKETQYF.

V usage is TRBV7-6 and J usage is TRBJ2-2, with D possibly TRBD1 on 5 matching bases. The CDR3 spans 16 residues. CDR1 is SGHVS and CDR2 is FNYEAQ in the germline V gene. Trimming stripped 0 bases from V and 5 bases from J, with 13 bases between. Here the CDR3 reads CASSLAQGGRTGELFF. As DNA, the CDR3 is TGTGCCAGCAGCTTAGCGCAGGGTGGCCGGACCGGGGAGCTGTTTTTT.

The chain combines TRBV6-5 with TRBJ2-5; perhaps TRBD2 as D (6 bases). Germline V CDR1 and CDR2: MNHEY, SVGAGI. Trimming took off 6 bases at V and 5 bases at J, with 13 bases between the two ends. There are 13 residues in the CDR3. CDR3 nucleotides: TGTGCCAGCAGCAGCGGGTGGATGGAGACCCAGTACTTC. This sequence encodes CASSSGWMETQYF.

J is TRBJ1-2 and V is TRBV6-5; 8 bases fit TRBD1. CDR1 and CDR2 from the germline V gene are MNHEY and SVGAGI. This CDR3 has 14 residues. With 0 bases clipped from V and 8 bases from J, the junction kept 5 bases outside the gene matches. In DNA, the CDR3 is TGTGCCAGCAGTTACTCCGACAGGGGAGGCGGCTACACCTTC. Protein sequence: CASSYSDRGGGYTF.

The rearrangement joins TRBV6-5 to TRBJ1-2; 9 bases match TRBD1. The germline V gene has CDR1 MNHEY and CDR2 SVGAGI. CDR3 length: 13 residues. The J segment lost 4 bases and the V segment lost 5 bases, leaving 2 bases of the junction unmatched. CDR3 bases: TGTGCCAGCAGTCTGACAGGGGGCTATGGCTACACCTTC. Translated: CASSLTGGYGYTF.

The chain links TRBV2 to TRBJ2-1, with D maybe TRBD2 (7 bases). With 4 bases removed from V and 4 bases from J, the gap between germline ends came to 23 bases. The CDR3 extends over 18 amino acids. Germline V gene sequence: CDR1 SNHLY, CDR2 FYNNEI. DNA for the CDR3: TGTGCCAGCAGTGCAAGGGGGGGAATCGGGGTTGGTTACAATGAGCAGTTCTTC. Its translation: CASSARGGIGVGYNEQFF.

This chain uses TRBV4-1 with TRBJ2-5; maybe TRBD2 (5 bases). The CDR3 extends over 15 amino acids. Between the trimmed V and J ends, which lost 2 bases and 4 bases, there was a span of 14 bases. The V gene's germline CDR1 is MGHRA and CDR2 YSYEKL. The CDR3 sequence: CASSQWESGSETQYF. Here the CDR3 DNA reads TGCGCCAGCAGCCAATGGGAATCGGGGTCAGAGACCCAGTACTTC.

The rearrangement joins TRBV28 to TRBJ1-1; TRBD1 aligns across 8 bases. CDR3 length: 17 amino acids. Germline V lookup: CDR1 MDHEN, CDR2 SYDVKM. Trimming at V came to 5 bases and at J to 1 base, leaving 12 bases not matched to a gene. CDR3 nucleotide sequence: TGTGCCAGCAGTCTCCTACCTGGACAGGGAGGGAACACTGAAGCTTTCTTT. This sequence encodes CASSLLPGQGGNTEAFF.

This chain connects TRBV9 to TRBJ1-1; 8 bases are a match to TRBD1. From germline, CDR1 is SGDLS and CDR2 YYNGEE. The CDR3 totals 16 residues. V trimming: 0 bases; J trimming: 0 bases; junction bases outside the gene matches: 4. CDR3 DNA: TGTGCCAGCAGCGTAGCTGTACAGGGGGTGAACACTGAAGCTTTCTTT. Its translation: CASSVAVQGVNTEAFF. The complete variable domain, with remaining parts taken from reference TRBV9 and TRBJ1-1, reads DSGVTQTPKHLITATGQRVTLRCSPRSGDLSVYWYQQSLDQGLQFLIQYYNGEERAKGNILERFSAQQFPDLHSELNLSSLELGDSALYFCASSVAVQGVNTEAFFGQGTRLTVV.

The rearrangement joins TRBV2 to TRBJ2-1; 13 bases map to TRBD2. Germline CDR1 SNHLY, CDR2 FYNNEI. V was clipped by 5 bases and J by 6 bases; unmatched bases: 4. CDR3 length: 15 amino acids. The CDR3 DNA sequence: TGTGCCAGCAGTCGGACTAGCGGGGGTCTCAATGAGCAGTTCTTC. It encodes CASSRTSGGLNEQFF.

The chain couples TRBV7-2 to TRBJ1-3; D not resolved. In germline, CDR1 is SGHTA, CDR2 FQGNSA. The V end lost 1 base, the J end lost 8 bases, and 12 bases lay between the germline ends. This CDR3 comprises 14 residues. CDR3 region: CASSLVGEMDTIYF. In DNA form, the CDR3 reads TGTGCCAGCAGCTTAGTTGGGGAGATGGACACCATATATTTT.

The V gene is TRBV7-9, the J gene TRBJ1-2; tentatively, D is TRBD1 (5 bases). There are 11 residues in the CDR3. Trimming left V 5 bases short and J 5 bases short, with 6 bases between. Germline V gene lookup returns CDR1 SEHNR and CDR2 FQNEAQ (reference sequence). In nucleotides, the CDR3 is TGTGCCAGCAGCCGGGGGTATGGCTACACCTTC. Its protein is CASSRGYGYTF.

The DNA for the CDR3 is TGTGCCAGCAGCCTAGTGTATAGCAATCAGCCCCAGCATTTT. This sequence encodes CASSLVYSNQPQHF. The V gene is TRBV28, the J gene TRBJ1-5; D not resolved. In germline, CDR1 is MDHEN, CDR2 SYDVKM. This CDR3 is 14 amino acids long. V was cut by 6 bases and J by 0 bases, with 9 bases left in between.

The rearrangement links TRBV21-1 to TRBJ2-7; the table's D call, TRBD2, was not checked against the DNA. TRBV21-1 is reported as a pseudogene. This CDR3 has 18 amino acids. CDR3 nucleotide sequence: TGTGCCAGCAGCAAAGCGGCCGGGACTAGCCGGAGCTCCTACGAGCAGTACTTC. Protein: CASSKAAGTSRSSYEQYF.

The chain carries TRBV5-1 and TRBJ2-2, with TRBD2 identical over 7 bases. Germline lookup yields CDR1 SGHRS and CDR2 YFSETQ. V dropped 0 bases and J dropped 6; count of bases not matched to a gene: 5. The CDR3 consists of 15 residues. CDR3 amino acids: CASSLVVAGSGELFF. For the CDR3, the DNA is TGCGCCAGCAGCTTGGTGGTAGCGGGTTCCGGGGAGCTGTTTTTT.

This chain joins TRBV7-3 and TRBJ2-3; D is possibly TRBD2 (5 bases). This CDR3 contains 14 residues. Germline V CDR1 and CDR2: SGHTA, FQGTGA. The V and J ends lost 2 bases and 8 bases respectively, with 14 bases between them. The CDR3 nucleotides are TGTGCCAGCAGCTTACAAGGAGAACGGGGTACGCAGTATTTT. Protein sequence: CASSLQGERGTQYF.

The gene calls are TRBV5-1 and TRBJ2-6, with a weak D call TRBD1 (6 bases). CDR1 and CDR2 (germline): SGHRS, YFSETQ. The CDR3 totals 16 residues. The V end lost 0 bases, the J end lost 3 bases, and 10 bases lay between the germline ends. The CDR3: CASSLVGGGGANVLTF. In DNA, the CDR3 is TGCGCCAGCAGCTTGGTAGGGGGTGGTGGGGCCAACGTCCTGACTTTC.

This chain uses TRBV2 with TRBJ2-7; TRBD1 aligns across 9 bases. Germline V gives CDR1 SNHLY, CDR2 FYNNEI. The CDR3 loop spans 14 amino acids. Trimming took 4 bases from V and 5 from J; bases not matched to a gene: 6. Here the CDR3 reads CASSGPGQGHEQYF. CDR3 DNA: TGTGCCAGCAGTGGACCGGGACAGGGTCACGAGCAGTACTTC.